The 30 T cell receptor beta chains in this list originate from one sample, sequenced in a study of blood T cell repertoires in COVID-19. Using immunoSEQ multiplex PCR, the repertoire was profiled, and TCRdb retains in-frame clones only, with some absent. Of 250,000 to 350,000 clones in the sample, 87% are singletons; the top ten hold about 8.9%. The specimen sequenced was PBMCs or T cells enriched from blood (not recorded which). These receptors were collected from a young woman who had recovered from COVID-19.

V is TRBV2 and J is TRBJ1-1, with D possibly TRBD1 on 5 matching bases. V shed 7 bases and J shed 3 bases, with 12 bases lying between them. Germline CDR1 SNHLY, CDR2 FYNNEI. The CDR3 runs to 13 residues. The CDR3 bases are TGTGCCAGCACTCGAGCGGGGGACACTGAAGCTTTCTTT. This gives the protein CASTRAGDTEAFF.

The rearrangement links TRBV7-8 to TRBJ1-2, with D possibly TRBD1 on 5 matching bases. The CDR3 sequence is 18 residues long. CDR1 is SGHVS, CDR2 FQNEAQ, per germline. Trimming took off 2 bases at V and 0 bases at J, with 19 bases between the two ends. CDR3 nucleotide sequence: TGTGCCAGCAGCTTAAGTAATGTGGCAGGGTGGACTAACTATGGCTACACCTTC. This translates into CASSLSNVAGWTNYGYTF.

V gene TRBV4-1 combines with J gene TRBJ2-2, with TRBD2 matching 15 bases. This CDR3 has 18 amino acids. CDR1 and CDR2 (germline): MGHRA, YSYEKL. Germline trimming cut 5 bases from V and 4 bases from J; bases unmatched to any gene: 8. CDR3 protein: CASSDVGLAGGVTGELFF. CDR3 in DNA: TGCGCCAGCAGCGACGTGGGACTAGCGGGGGGCGTCACCGGGGAGCTGTTTTTT.

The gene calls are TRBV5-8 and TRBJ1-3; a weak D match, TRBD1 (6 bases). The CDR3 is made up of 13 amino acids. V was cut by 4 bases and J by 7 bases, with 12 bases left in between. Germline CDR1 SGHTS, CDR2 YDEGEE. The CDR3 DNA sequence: TGTGCCAGCAGCCTACAGGGTGGGAACACCATATATTTT. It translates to CASSLQGGNTIYF.

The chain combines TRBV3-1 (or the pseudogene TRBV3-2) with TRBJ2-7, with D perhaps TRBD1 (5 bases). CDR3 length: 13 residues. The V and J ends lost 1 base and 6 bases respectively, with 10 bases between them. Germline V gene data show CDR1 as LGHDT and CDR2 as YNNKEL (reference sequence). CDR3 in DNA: TGTGCCAGCAGCCAAGGAGTGGGGCCCGAGCAGTACTTC. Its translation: CASSQGVGPEQYF.

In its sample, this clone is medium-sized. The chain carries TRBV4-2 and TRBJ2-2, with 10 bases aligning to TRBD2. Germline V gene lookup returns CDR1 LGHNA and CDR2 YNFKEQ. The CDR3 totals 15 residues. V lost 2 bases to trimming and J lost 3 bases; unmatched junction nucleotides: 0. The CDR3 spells CASSQLAGDTGELFF. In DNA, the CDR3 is TGTGCCAGCAGCCAACTAGCGGGGGACACCGGGGAGCTGTTTTTT.

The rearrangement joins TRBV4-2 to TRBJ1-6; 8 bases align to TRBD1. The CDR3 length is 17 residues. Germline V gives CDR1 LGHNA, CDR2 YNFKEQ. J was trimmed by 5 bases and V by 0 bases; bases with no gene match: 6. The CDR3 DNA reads TGTGCCAGCAGCCAAGATCGGTCAGGGGGCAATAATTCACCCCTCCACTTT. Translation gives CASSQDRSGGNNSPLHF.

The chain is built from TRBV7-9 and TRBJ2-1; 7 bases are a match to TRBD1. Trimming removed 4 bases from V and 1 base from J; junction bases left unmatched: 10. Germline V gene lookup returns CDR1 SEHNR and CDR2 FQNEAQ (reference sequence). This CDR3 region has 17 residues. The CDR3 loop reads CASSSGGQAFSYNEQFF. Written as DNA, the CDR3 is TGTGCCAGCAGCTCGGGTGGACAGGCGTTTTCCTACAATGAGCAGTTCTTC.

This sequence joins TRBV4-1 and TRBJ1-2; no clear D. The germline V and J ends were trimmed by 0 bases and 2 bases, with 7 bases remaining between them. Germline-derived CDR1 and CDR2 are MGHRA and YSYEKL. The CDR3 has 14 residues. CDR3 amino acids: CASSQEGGNYGYTF. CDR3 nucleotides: TGCGCCAGCAGCCAAGAAGGAGGGAACTATGGCTACACCTTC.

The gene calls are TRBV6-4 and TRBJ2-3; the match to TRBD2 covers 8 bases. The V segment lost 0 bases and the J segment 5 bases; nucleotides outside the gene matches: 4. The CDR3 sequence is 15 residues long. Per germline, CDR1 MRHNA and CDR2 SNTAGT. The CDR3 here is CASSDSSGSGDTQYF. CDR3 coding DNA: TGTGCCAGCAGTGACTCGAGCGGGAGTGGAGATACGCAGTATTTT.

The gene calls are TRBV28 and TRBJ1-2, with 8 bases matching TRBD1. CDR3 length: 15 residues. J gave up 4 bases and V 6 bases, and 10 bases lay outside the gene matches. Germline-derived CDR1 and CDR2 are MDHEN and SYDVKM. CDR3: CASRQLLDRAYGYTF. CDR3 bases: TGTGCCAGCAGGCAGCTGCTGGACAGGGCCTATGGCTACACCTTC.

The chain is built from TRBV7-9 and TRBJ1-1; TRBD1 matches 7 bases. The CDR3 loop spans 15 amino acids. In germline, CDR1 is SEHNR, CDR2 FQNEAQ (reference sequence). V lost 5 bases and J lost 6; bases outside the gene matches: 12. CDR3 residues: CASSLFSTGAAEAFF. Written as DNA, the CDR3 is TGTGCCAGCAGCCTCTTCTCCACAGGGGCGGCTGAAGCTTTCTTT.

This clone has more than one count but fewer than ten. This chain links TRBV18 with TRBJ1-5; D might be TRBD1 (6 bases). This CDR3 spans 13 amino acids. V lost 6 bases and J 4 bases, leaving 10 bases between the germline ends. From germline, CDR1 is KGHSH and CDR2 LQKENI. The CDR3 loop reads CASSGQINQPQHF. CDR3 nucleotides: TGTGCCAGCTCTGGACAGATAAATCAGCCCCAGCATTTT.

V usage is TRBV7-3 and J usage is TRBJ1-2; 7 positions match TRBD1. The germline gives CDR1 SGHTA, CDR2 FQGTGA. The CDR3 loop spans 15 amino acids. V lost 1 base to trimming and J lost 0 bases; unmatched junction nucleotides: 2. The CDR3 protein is CASSLRGGTNYGYTF. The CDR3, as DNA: TGTGCCAGCAGCTTAAGAGGGGGCACTAACTATGGCTACACCTTC.

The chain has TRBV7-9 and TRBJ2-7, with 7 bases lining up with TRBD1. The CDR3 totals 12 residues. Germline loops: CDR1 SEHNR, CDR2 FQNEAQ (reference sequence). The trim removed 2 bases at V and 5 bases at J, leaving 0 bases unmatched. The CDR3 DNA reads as TGTGCCAGCAGCTTACAGGGGGACGAGCAGTACTTC. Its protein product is CASSLQGDEQYF.

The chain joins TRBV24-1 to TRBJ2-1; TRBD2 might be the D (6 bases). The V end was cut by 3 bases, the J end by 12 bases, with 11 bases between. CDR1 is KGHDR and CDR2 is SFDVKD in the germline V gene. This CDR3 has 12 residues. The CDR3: CATSDAGKWQFF. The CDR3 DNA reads TGTGCCACCAGTGATGCGGGGAAGTGGCAGTTCTTC.

CDR3 amino acids: CASSVVGTGDEQFF. CDR3 DNA: TGTGCCAGCAGCGTAGTCGGTACGGGGGATGAGCAGTTCTTC. The gene calls are TRBV9 and TRBJ2-1; possible D gene TRBD2, 6 bases. The CDR3 has 14 residues. Looked up from germline, CDR1 is SGDLS and CDR2 is YYNGEE. The ends were cut back, 0 bases at V and 8 bases at J, with 12 bases in the middle.

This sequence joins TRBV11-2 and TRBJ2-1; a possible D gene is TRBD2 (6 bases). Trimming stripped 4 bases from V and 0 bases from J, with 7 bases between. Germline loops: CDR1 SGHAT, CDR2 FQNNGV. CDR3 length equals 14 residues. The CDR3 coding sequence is TGTGCCAGCAGCTCCGGGAGCTCCTACAATGAGCAGTTCTTC. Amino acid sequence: CASSSGSSYNEQFF.

For the CDR3, the DNA is TGTGCCAGCAGCTGGGGGACAGGGGTGAACACCGGGGAGCTGTTTTTT. Translating gives CASSWGTGVNTGELFF. The chain combines TRBV5-4 with TRBJ2-2, with TRBD1 matching 10 bases. V trimming: 3 bases; J trimming: 1 base; junction bases outside the gene matches: 3. This CDR3 is 16 amino acids long. CDR1 and CDR2 (germline): SGHNT, YYREEE (reference sequence).

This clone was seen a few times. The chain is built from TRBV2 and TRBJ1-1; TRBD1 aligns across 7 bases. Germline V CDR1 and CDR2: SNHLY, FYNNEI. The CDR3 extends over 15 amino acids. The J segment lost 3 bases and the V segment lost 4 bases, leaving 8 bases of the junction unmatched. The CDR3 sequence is CASSGWDRGDTEAFF. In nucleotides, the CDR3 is TGTGCCAGCAGTGGTTGGGACAGAGGGGACACTGAAGCTTTCTTT.

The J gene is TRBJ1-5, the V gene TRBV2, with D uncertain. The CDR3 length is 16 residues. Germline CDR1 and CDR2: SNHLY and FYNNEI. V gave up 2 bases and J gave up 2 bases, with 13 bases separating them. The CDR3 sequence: CASSERVGSGNQPQHF. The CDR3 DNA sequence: TGTGCCAGCAGTGAACGGGTGGGTTCGGGCAATCAGCCCCAGCATTTT. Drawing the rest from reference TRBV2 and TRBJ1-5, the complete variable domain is EPEVTQTPSHQVTQMGQEVILRCVPISNHLYFYWYRQILGQKVEFLVSFYNNEISEKSEIFDDQFSVERPDGSNFTLKIRSTKLEDSAMYFCASSERVGSGNQPQHFGDGTRLSIL.

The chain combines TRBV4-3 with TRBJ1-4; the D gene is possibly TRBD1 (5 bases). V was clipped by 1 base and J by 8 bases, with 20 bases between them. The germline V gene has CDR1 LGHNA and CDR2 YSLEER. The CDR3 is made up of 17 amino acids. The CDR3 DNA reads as TGCGCCAGCAGCCAAGGTTACACCCGGGCCCGGGGGGAAAAACTGTTTTTT. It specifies CASSQGYTRARGEKLFF.

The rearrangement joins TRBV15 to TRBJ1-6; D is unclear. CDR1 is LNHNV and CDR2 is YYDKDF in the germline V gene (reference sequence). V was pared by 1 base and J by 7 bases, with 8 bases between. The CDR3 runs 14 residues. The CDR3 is CATSRGGSNSPLHF. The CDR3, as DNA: TGTGCCACCAGCAGAGGAGGGTCCAATTCACCCCTCCACTTT.

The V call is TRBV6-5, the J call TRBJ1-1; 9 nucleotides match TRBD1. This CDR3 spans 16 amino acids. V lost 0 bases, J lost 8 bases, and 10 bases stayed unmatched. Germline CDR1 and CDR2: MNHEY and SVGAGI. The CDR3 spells CASSYSGTGPSYEAFF. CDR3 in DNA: TGTGCCAGCAGTTACTCGGGGACAGGGCCCTCATACGAAGCTTTCTTT.

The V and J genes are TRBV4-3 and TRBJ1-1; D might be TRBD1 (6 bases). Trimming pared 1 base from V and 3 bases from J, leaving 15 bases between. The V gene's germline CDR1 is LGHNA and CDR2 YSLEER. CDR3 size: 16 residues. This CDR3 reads CASSQGSGGWDTEAFF. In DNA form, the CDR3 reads TGCGCCAGCAGCCAAGGTTCTGGGGGCTGGGACACTGAAGCTTTCTTT.

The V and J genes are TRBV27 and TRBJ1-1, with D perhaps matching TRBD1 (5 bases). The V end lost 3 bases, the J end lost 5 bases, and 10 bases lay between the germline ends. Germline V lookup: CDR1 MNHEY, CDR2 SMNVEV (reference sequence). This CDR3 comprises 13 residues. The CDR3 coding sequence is TGTGCCAGCAGTTTCTTCAGGGATACTGAAGCTTTCTTT. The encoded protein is CASSFFRDTEAFF.

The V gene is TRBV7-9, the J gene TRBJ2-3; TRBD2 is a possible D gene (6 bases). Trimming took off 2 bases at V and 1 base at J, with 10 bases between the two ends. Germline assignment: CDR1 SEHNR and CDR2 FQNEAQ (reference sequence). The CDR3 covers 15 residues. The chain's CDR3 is CASSLRWEGTDTQYF. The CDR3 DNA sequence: TGTGCCAGCAGCTTAAGGTGGGAGGGCACAGATACGCAGTATTTT.

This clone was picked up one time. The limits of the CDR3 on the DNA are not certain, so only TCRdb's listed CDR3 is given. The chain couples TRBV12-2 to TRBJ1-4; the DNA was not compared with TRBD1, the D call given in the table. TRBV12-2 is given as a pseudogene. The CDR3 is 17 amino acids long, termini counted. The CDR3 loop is CASRFGTGSATNEKLFF.

The CDR3 region has the DNA TGTGCCAGCAGCGCGGGACAGGGTAAGGGTGAGCAGTTCTTC. Protein: CASSAGQGKGEQFF. J is TRBJ2-1 and V is TRBV7-2; 9 bases map to TRBD1. CDR1 SGHTA and CDR2 FQGNSA come from the germline V gene. This CDR3 is 14 amino acids long. With 5 bases clipped from V and 9 bases from J, the junction kept 8 bases outside the gene matches. The variable domain in full, with the rest retrieved from reference TRBV7-2 and TRBJ2-1, is GAGVSQSPSNKVTEKGKDVELRCDPISGHTALYWYRQSLGQGLEFLIYFQGNSAPDKSGLPSDRFSAERTGGSVSTLTIQRTQQEDSAVYLCASSAGQGKGEQFFGPGTRLTVL.

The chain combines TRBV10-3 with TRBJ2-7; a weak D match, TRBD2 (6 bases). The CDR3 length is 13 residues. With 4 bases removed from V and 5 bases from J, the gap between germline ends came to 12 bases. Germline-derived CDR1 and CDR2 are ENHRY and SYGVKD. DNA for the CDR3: TGTGCCATCAGTGTCTCGCGGGGCGACGAGCAGTACTTC. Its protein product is CAISVSRGDEQYF.